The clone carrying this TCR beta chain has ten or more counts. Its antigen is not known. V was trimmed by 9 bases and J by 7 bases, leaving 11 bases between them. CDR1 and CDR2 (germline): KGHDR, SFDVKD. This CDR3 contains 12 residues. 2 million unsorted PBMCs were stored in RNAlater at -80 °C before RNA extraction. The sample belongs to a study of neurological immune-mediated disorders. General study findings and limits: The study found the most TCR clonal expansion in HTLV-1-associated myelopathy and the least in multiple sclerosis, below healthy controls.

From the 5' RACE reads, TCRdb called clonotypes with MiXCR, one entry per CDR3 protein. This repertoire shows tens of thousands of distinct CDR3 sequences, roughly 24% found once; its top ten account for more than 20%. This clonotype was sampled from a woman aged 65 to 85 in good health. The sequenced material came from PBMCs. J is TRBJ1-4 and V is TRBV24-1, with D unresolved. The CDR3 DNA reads TGTGCCACCCCACTCGGGGTTGAAAAACTGTTTTTT. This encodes CATPLGVEKLFF.